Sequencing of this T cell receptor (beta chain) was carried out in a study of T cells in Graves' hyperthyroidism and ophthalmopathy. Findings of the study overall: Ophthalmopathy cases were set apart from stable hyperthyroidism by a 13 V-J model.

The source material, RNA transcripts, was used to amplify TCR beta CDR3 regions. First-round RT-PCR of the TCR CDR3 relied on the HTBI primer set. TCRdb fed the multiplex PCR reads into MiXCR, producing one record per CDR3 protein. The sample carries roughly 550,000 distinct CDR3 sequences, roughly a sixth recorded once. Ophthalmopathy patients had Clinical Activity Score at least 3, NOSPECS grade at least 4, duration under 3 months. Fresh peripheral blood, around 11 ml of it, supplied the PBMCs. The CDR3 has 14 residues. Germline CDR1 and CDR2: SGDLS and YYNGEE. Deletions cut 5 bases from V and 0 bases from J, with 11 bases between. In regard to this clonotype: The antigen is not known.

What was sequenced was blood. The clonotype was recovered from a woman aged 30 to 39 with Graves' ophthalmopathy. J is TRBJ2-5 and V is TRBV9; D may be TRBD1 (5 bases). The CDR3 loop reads CASSYPDNQETQYF. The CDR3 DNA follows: TGTGCCAGCAGTTACCCGGACAACCAAGAGACCCAGTACTTC.